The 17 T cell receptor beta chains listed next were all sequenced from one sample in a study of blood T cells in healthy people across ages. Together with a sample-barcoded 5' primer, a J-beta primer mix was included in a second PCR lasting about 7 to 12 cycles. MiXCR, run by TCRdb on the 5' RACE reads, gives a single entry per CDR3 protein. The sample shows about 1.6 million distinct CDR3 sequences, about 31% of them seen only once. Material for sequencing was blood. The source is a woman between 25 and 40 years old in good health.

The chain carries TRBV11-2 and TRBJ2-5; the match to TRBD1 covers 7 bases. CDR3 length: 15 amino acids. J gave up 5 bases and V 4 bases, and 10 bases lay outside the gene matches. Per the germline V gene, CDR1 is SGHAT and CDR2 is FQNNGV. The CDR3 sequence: CASSSSLGQRETQYF. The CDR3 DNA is TGTGCCAGCAGCTCTTCCCTGGGACAGAGGGAGACCCAGTACTTC.

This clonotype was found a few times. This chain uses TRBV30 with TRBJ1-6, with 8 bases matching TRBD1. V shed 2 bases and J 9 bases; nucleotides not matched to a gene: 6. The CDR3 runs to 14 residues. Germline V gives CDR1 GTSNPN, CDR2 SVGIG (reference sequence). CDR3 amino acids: CAWSNGQGGSPLHF. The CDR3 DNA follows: TGTGCCTGGAGTAATGGACAGGGAGGTTCACCCCTCCACTTT.

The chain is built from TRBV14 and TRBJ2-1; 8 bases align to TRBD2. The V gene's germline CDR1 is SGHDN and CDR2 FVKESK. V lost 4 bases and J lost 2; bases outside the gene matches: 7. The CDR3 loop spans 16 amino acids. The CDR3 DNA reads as TGTGCCAGCAGCCCTAGCGGGCCGATCCCCTACAATGAGCAGTTCTTC. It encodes CASSPSGPIPYNEQFF.

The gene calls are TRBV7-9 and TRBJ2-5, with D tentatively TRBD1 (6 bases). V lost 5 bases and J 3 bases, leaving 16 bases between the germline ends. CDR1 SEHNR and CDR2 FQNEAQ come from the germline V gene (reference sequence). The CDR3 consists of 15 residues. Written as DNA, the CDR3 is TGTGCCAGCAGCCAAACGGGACACCCTGAAGAGACCCAGTACTTC. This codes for CASSQTGHPEETQYF. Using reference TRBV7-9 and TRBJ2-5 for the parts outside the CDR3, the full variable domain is DTGVSQNPRHKITKRGQNVTFRCDPISEHNRLYWYRQTLGQGPEFLTYFQNEAQLEKSRLLSDRFSAERPKGSFSTLEIQRTEQGDSAMYLCASSQTGHPEETQYFGPGTRLLVL.

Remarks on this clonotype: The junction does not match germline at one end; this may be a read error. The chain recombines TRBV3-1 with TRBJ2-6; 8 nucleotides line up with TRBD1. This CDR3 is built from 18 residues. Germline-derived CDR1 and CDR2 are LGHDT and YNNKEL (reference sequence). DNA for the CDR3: TGTGCCGGCAGCTGGTTGGACAGGGTTATCTCTGGGGCCAACGTCCTGACTTTC. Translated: CAGSWLDRVISGANVLTF.

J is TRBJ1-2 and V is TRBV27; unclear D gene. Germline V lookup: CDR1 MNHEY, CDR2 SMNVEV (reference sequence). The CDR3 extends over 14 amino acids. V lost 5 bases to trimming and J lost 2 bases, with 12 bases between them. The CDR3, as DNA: TGTGCCAGCAGTCCTCACATACAAAACTATGGCTACACCTTC. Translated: CASSPHIQNYGYTF.

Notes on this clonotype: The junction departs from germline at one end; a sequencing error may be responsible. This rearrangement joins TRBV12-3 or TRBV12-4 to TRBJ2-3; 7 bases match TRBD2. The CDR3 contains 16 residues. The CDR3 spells CASSFFGTMGRDAQYF. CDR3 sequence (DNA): TGTGCCAGCAGTTTCTTTGGGACTATGGGGCGAGATGCGCAGTATTTT.

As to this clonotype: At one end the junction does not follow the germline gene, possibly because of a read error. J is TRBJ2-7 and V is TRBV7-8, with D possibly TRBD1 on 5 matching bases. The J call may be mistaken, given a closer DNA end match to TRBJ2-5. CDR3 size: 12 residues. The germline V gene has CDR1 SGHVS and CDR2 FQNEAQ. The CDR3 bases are TGTACCAGCAGCTCACCAGGGGAGACCCAGTACTTC. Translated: CTSSSPGETQYF.

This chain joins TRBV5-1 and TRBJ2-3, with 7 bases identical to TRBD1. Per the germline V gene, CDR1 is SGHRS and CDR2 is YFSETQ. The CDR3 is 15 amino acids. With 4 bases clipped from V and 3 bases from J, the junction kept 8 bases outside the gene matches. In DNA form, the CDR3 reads TGCGCCAGCAGCATCAGACAGGGCAGGACAGATACGCAGTATTTT. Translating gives CASSIRQGRTDTQYF.

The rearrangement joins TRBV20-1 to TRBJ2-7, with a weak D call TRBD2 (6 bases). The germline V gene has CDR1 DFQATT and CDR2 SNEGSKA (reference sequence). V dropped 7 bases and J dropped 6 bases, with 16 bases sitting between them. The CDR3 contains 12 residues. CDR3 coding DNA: TGCAGTGGTCGGGCTAGCGCGATCGAGCAGTACTTC. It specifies CSGRASAIEQYF.

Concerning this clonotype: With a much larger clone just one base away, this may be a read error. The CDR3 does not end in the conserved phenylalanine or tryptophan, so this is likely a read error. The chain's CDR3 is CASSLLAGGPGDEQFV. CDR3 nucleotides: TGTGCCAGCAGTTTATTAGCGGGAGGGCCAGGGGATGAGCAGTTCGTC. The V gene is TRBV27, the J gene TRBJ2-1; 11 bases align to TRBD2. With 1 base clipped from V and 8 bases from J, the junction kept 7 bases outside the gene matches. The V gene's germline CDR1 is MNHEY and CDR2 SMNVEV (reference sequence). CDR3 size: 16 residues.

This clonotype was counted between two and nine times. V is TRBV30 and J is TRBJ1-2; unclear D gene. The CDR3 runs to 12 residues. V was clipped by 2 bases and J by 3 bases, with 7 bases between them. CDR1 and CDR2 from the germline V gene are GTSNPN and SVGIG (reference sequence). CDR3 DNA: TGTGCCTGGAGTTCGGGTTACTATGGCTACACCTTC. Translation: CAWSSGYYGYTF.

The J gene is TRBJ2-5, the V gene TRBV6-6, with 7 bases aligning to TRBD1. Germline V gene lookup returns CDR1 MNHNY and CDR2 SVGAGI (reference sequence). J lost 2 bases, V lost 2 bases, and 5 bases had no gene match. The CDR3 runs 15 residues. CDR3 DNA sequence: TGTGCCAGCAGTTACACTGACAGGGCTCAAGAGACCCAGTACTTC. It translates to CASSYTDRAQETQYF.

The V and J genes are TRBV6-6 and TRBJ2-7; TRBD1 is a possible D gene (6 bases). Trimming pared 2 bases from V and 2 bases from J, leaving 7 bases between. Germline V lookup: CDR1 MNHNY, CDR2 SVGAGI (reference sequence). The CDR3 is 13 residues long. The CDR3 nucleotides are TGTGCCAGCAGTTACCGGGACACCTACGAGCAGTACTTC. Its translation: CASSYRDTYEQYF.

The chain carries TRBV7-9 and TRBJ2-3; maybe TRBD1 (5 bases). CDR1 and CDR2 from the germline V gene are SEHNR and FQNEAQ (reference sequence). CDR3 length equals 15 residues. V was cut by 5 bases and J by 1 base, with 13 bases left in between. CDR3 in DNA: TGTGCCAGCAGCCCGGGTGCAGGGCGCACAGATACGCAGTATTTT. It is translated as CASSPGAGRTDTQYF.

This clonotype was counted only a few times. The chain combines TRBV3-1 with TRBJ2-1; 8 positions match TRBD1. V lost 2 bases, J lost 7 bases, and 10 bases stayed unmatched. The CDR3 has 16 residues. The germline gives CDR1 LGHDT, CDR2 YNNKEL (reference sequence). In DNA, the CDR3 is TGTGCCAGCAGCCAAAGTCTGTTAACAGGGGGGAATGAGCAGTTCTTC. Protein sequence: CASSQSLLTGGNEQFF.

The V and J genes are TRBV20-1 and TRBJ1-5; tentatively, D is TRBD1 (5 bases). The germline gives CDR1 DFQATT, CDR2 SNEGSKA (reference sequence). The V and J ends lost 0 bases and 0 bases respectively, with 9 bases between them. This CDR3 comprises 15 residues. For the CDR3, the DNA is TGCAGTGCTAGAGAGGGGCGATATAGCAATCAGCCCCAGCATTTT. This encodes CSAREGRYSNQPQHF.